A single sample is the source of the 17 T cell receptor beta chains below, sequenced in a study of regulatory T cells in long-lasting Graves disease. Building the TCR beta libraries relied on iRepertoire HTBI primers, and CDR3 regions underwent Arm-PCR. TCRdb ran MiXCR on the multiplex PCR reads and lists one entry per CDR3 protein. The repertoire holds some 490,000 distinct CDR3 sequences, approximately 12% seen once, with 8% to 10% in the top ten. Time point meaning: newly diagnosed GD, antithyroid drugs for less than 3 months. The TCR library was prepared using RNA isolated from PBMCs. The sample was also linked to a second study, of T cells in Graves' hyperthyroidism and ophthalmopathy.

Source: peripheral blood mononuclear cells (PBMCs), taken at new diagnosis, from a patient treated with antithyroid drugs. The source is a woman aged 25 to 45 with Graves disease.

This clonotype was recorded many times. The rearrangement joins TRBV27 to TRBJ1-1; a weak D match, TRBD1 (5 bases). The CDR3 covers 14 residues. V was clipped by 8 bases and J by 4 bases, with 17 bases between them. The V gene's germline CDR1 is MNHEY and CDR2 SMNVEV (reference sequence). The CDR3 spells CASRPQGEPTEAFF. The DNA for the CDR3 is TGTGCCAGCCGGCCTCAAGGGGAACCCACTGAAGCTTTCTTT.

This clonotype was recorded at least ten times. This rearrangement joins TRBV2 to TRBJ1-4; D is perhaps TRBD1 (6 bases). Per germline, CDR1 SNHLY and CDR2 FYNNEI. V lost 6 bases to trimming and J lost 0 bases, with 14 bases between them. The CDR3 loop spans 16 amino acids. CDR3 nucleotide sequence: TGTGCCAGCAGCGTAGGGACACCCGCAACTAATGAAAAACTGTTTTTT. Translating gives CASSVGTPATNEKLFF.

This clonotype has a handful of counts. The J gene is TRBJ2-7, the V gene TRBV29-1; 11 bases are shared with TRBD1. This CDR3 comprises 13 residues. Germline-derived CDR1 and CDR2 are SQVTM and ANQGSEA. Unmatched junction bases numbered 5, after V lost 4 bases and J lost 6 bases. CDR3 residues: CSVGDRGMREQYF. The CDR3 DNA is TGCAGCGTTGGGGACAGGGGGATGCGCGAGCAGTACTTC.

This clonotype was counted many times. The chain is built from TRBV2 and TRBJ1-1, with D possibly TRBD1 on 6 matching bases. Looked up from germline, CDR1 is SNHLY and CDR2 is FYNNEI. This CDR3 is 12 amino acids long. The V end lost 5 bases, the J end lost 11 bases, and 15 bases lay between the germline ends. The CDR3 spells CASSWGAEGAFF. In nucleotides, the CDR3 is TGTGCCAGCAGTTGGGGGGCGGAGGGGGCTTTCTTT.

This clonotype was recorded at least ten times. This rearrangement joins TRBV15 to TRBJ2-2; D not resolved. Germline CDR1 reads LNHNV; CDR2 reads YYDKDF (reference sequence). V dropped 5 bases and J dropped 6 bases, with 16 bases sitting between them. This CDR3 spans 15 amino acids. In DNA, the CDR3 is TGTGCCACCAGCGAAGGTCGTATTCGCGCCGGGGAGCTGTTTTTT. Translation: CATSEGRIRAGELFF.

This chain connects TRBV5-4 to TRBJ2-3; 8 nucleotides line up with TRBD2. The ends lost 3 bases at V and 0 bases at J; junction bases unmatched: 3. Germline CDR1 reads SGHNT; CDR2 reads YYREEE (reference sequence). This CDR3 spans 15 amino acids. The CDR3 loop reads CASSSKRGSTDTQYF. CDR3 DNA sequence: TGTGCCAGCAGCTCCAAGCGGGGGAGCACAGATACGCAGTATTTT. The full variable domain, its missing parts supplied by reference TRBV5-4 and TRBJ2-3, is ETGVTQSPTHLIKTRGQQVTLRCSSQSGHNTVSWYQQALGQGPQFIFQYYREEENGRGNFPPRFSGLQFPNYSSELNVNALELDDSALYLCASSSKRGSTDTQYFGPGTRLTVL.

The table lists this clonotype with a few counts. This chain joins TRBV11-2 and TRBJ2-7; the D gene could be TRBD1 or TRBD2 (5 bases each). Between the trimmed V and J ends, which lost 1 base and 5 bases, there was a span of 15 bases. The CDR3 is made up of 15 amino acids. Germline V lookup: CDR1 SGHAT, CDR2 FQNNGV. The CDR3 reads CASSLAGQWGNEQYF. The CDR3 DNA reads as TGTGCCAGCAGCTTAGCGGGTCAGTGGGGGAACGAGCAGTACTTC. Full variable domain (missing parts from reference TRBV11-2 and TRBJ2-7): EAGVAQSPRYKIIEKRQSVAFWCNPISGHATLYWYQQILGQGPKLLIQFQNNGVVDDSQLPKDRFSAERLKGVDSTLKIQPAKLEDSAVYLCASSLAGQWGNEQYFGPGTRLTVT.

This clonotype was found many times. The V call is TRBV6-5, the J call TRBJ1-6; 7 nucleotides line up with TRBD1. Germline-derived CDR1 and CDR2 are MNHEY and SVGAGI. There are 16 residues in the CDR3. V lost 0 bases and J lost 7; bases outside the gene matches: 6. CDR3 protein: CASSYSSTGANSPLHF. For the CDR3, the DNA is TGTGCCAGCAGTTACTCGAGTACAGGGGCCAATTCACCCCTCCACTTT.

This chain uses TRBV4-1 with TRBJ2-7, with unresolved D. Germline CDR1 is MGHRA and CDR2 is YSYEKL. V gave up 4 bases and J gave up 2 bases, with 15 bases separating them. The CDR3 covers 15 residues. CDR3 amino acids: CASSPRGDGAYEQYF. The DNA of the CDR3 is TGCGCCAGCAGCCCCCGCGGAGACGGAGCCTACGAGCAGTACTTC.

This clonotype was counted at least ten times. The V call is TRBV28, the J call TRBJ2-7; D is unresolved. V dropped 3 bases and J dropped 6 bases, with 21 bases sitting between them. The CDR3 is 16 amino acids. CDR1 MDHEN and CDR2 SYDVKM come from the germline V gene. CDR3 amino acids: CASSFSLLSGPVEQYF. In DNA form, the CDR3 reads TGTGCCAGCAGTTTTAGTCTCCTATCCGGCCCCGTCGAGCAGTACTTC.

In its sample, this clonotype was seen many times. This chain connects TRBV19 to TRBJ1-4, with unresolved D. The CDR3 is 14 residues long. Trimming took 8 bases from V and 0 from J, leaving 10 bases between them. The V gene's germline CDR1 is LNHDA and CDR2 SQIVND (reference sequence). The chain's CDR3 is CASQDYATNEKLFF. For the CDR3, the DNA is TGTGCCAGTCAGGATTATGCAACTAATGAAAAACTGTTTTTT.

The chain combines TRBV4-2 with TRBJ1-6; D is uncertain. This CDR3 is 15 amino acids long. The germline V and J ends were trimmed by 0 bases and 7 bases, with 10 bases remaining between them. CDR1 and CDR2 (germline): LGHNA, YNFKEQ. CDR3 nucleotide sequence: TGTGCCAGCAGCCAAGATTTGGGGAAGAATTCACCCCTCCACTTT. It is translated as CASSQDLGKNSPLHF.

There are many counts of this clonotype. This CDR3 reads CASRPYAGNEKLFF. CDR3 coding DNA: TGTGCCAGCAGACCGTACGCGGGGAATGAAAAACTGTTTTTT. The V gene is TRBV7-2, the J gene TRBJ1-4; D gene unclear. Germline lookup yields CDR1 SGHTA and CDR2 FQGNSA. This CDR3 comprises 14 residues. The germline V and J ends were trimmed by 6 bases and 5 bases, with 13 bases remaining between them.

There are many counts of this clonotype. V gene TRBV27 combines with J gene TRBJ2-3; the D gene is possibly TRBD2 (5 bases). V dropped 3 bases and J dropped 6 bases, with 13 bases sitting between them. CDR1 and CDR2 (germline): MNHEY, SMNVEV (reference sequence). This CDR3 spans 14 amino acids. The CDR3 sequence: CASSLVGSRDTQYF. The CDR3 coding sequence is TGTGCCAGCAGTTTGGTTGGGAGCCGGGATACGCAGTATTTT.

This clonotype was picked up many times. The chain carries TRBV28 and TRBJ1-5; 8 bases map to TRBD1. V dropped 5 bases and J dropped 0; count of bases not matched to a gene: 3. The CDR3 is 15 amino acids. Germline V gene data show CDR1 as MDHEN and CDR2 as SYDVKM. This chain's CDR3 is CASSPGGSSNQPQHF. In DNA form, the CDR3 reads TGTGCCAGCAGTCCAGGGGGCTCTAGCAATCAGCCCCAGCATTTT.

This clonotype was detected many times. J is TRBJ2-4 and V is TRBV2, with 8 bases matching TRBD1. CDR3 length: 15 residues. The V segment lost 5 bases and the J segment 0 bases; nucleotides outside the gene matches: 3. Germline CDR1 SNHLY, CDR2 FYNNEI. This CDR3 reads CASSLDRVAKNIQYF. CDR3 sequence (DNA): TGTGCCAGCAGTCTGGACAGGGTAGCCAAAAACATTCAGTACTTC.

This clonotype was detected only a few times. The genes are TRBV19 and TRBJ2-2, with D possibly TRBD1 on 6 matching bases. Germline lookup yields CDR1 LNHDA and CDR2 SQIVND (reference sequence). The V gene lost 5 bases and the J gene lost 3 bases, with 13 bases spanning the gap. The CDR3 is made up of 15 amino acids. The CDR3 DNA reads as TGTGCCAGTAGTTATGGACAGAGCTACACCGGGGAGCTGTTTTTT. Protein: CASSYGQSYTGELFF.